The source of this TCR beta chain is a study of spatial heterogeneity in lung cancer. Study findings and constraints: Tumor mutation count correlated with how many alpha and beta TCRs expanded intratumorally.

All TCR cDNA molecules were individually tagged with a unique molecular identifier. TCRdb redid the calling of the 5' RACE reads with MiXCR, one entry per CDR3 protein. Here the sample spans 5,000 to 6,000 distinct CDR3 sequences, 16% being singletons. In the case of this clonotype: The antigen is not known.

This sample's time point: sample taken at primary tumor resection. The CDR3 consists of 16 residues. The J segment lost 5 bases and the V segment lost 6 bases, leaving 12 bases of the junction unmatched. The chain carries TRBV12-3 or TRBV12-4 and TRBJ1-3; TRBD1 matches 8 bases. The TCR originated in a male donor with early-stage non-small cell lung cancer. The specimen comprised lung tumor tissue, sampled at surgery. This chain's CDR3 is CASSLQGENVRNTIYF. CDR3 DNA: TGTGCCAGCAGCCTACAGGGGGAGAATGTAAGAAACACCATATATTTT.